A selection of T cell receptor beta chains follows, all from one sample in a study of shared T cell receptors in the human thymus. The data were produced by immunoSEQ multiplex PCR, yet TCRdb's version contains in-frame clones alone and is incomplete. The table records about 380,000 clones, about 95% of them present only once. The source material was thymocytes. These receptors originate from a human donor. The CDR3 runs from the conserved cysteine through the conserved F or W. Fields, in order: CDR3 DNA, CDR3 protein, clone size, V gene, D gene, J gene. D genes are given only for firm matches. Some rows have no size entry. The others give once, few or many, or a class for an expanded clone.

TGTGCCTGCAGTGGAGGGGGCACTGAAGCTTTCTTT,CACSGGGTEAFF,few,TRBV30,.,TRBJ1-1
TGTGCCAGCAGTTTAGATGGGGATGGGAAGCAGCCCCAGCATTTT,CASSLDGDGKQPQHF,.,TRBV27,.,TRBJ1-5
TGTGCCAGTAGTGTTAGCGGGAGGGCCGTTCTCTACAATGAGCAGTTCTTC,CASSVSGRAVLYNEQFF,.,TRBV19,TRBD2,TRBJ2-1
TGTGCCAGCAGTTACAGACCTAGCACAGATACGCAGTATTTT,CASSYRPSTDTQYF,.,TRBV6-5,.,TRBJ2-3
TGCGCCAGCAGCTTGGGCGCAGGACGTTACAACGAGCAGTACTTC,CASSLGAGRYNEQYF,.,TRBV5-1,.,TRBJ2-7
TGTGCCAGCAGTCCTCCGGGACAGAACTATGGCTACACCTTC,CASSPPGQNYGYTF,.,TRBV6-5,TRBD1,TRBJ1-2
TGTGCCAGCAGCACATTCGAACCGGGACAGCCAGGCGGGGAGACCCAGTACTTC,CASSTFEPGQPGGETQYF,.,TRBV9,TRBD1,TRBJ2-5
TGTGCCAGCAGCGCACCGAGAGAGACCCAGTACTTC,CASSAPRETQYF,.,TRBV9,.,TRBJ2-5
TGCGCCAGCAGTTTAGGGGTAAACTATGGCTACACCTTC,CASSLGVNYGYTF,.,TRBV27,.,TRBJ1-2
TGTGCCAGCAGCTTTGAAGGAGGGAGGGACTCTTTCCCCTACAATGAGCAGTTCTTC,CASSFEGGRDSFPYNEQFF,once,TRBV12-1,.,TRBJ2-1
TGTGCCAGCTCACCCATCCTTGACAGGGACTATGGCTACACCTTC,CASSPILDRDYGYTF,.,TRBV18,TRBD1,TRBJ1-2
TGTGCCAGCAGTTACTCCCCAGGTTACAATCAGCCCCAGCATTTT,CASSYSPGYNQPQHF,.,TRBV6-5,.,TRBJ1-5
TGTGCCAGCAGTTACAAACAGGGGGCCCTCCAGCCCCAGCATTTT,CASSYKQGALQPQHF,.,TRBV6-6,TRBD1,TRBJ1-5
TGTGCCGCCATCTACGAGCAGTACTTC,CAAIYEQYF,once,TRBV28,.,TRBJ2-7
TGTGCCAGCAGCATGACTAGCGCTGATTACGAGCAGTACTTC,CASSMTSADYEQYF,few,TRBV28,TRBD2,TRBJ2-7
TGTGCCAGTAGTACCGGGACAGTACTATTACCTAACTATGGCTACACCTTC,CASSTGTVLLPNYGYTF,.,TRBV19,TRBD1,TRBJ1-2
TGTGCCAGCAGGGGACTAGCGGTCCCCAACGAGGGGGGCTCCTACGAGCAGTACTTC,CASRGLAVPNEGGSYEQYF,.,TRBV28,TRBD2,TRBJ2-7
TGTGCCAGCAGTTTGGCCCAATCGATAGCCAAAAACATTCAGTACTTC,CASSLAQSIAKNIQYF,.,TRBV27,.,TRBJ2-4
TGCGCCAGCAGCCCCTGGCGGAGGGGGGATCAAGAGACCCAGTACTTC,CASSPWRRGDQETQYF,.,TRBV4-1,.,TRBJ2-5
TGTGCCAGCAGCCTACTAGCGGGAGGCCACGAGCAGTACTTC,CASSLLAGGHEQYF,.,TRBV6-5,TRBD2,TRBJ2-7
TGTGCCAGCAGCTTGAGGACCAAATGGAATCAGCCCCAGCATTTT,CASSLRTKWNQPQHF,once,TRBV5-6,.,TRBJ1-5
TGTGCCAGCAGTGACTCTAGCGGCCTCGGGGATACGCAGTATTTT,CASSDSSGLGDTQYF,.,TRBV6-4,.,TRBJ2-3
TGTGCCAGCAGCCCGGCGACAGGTGAAGCTTTCTTT,CASSPATGEAFF,.,TRBV7-6,.,TRBJ1-1
TGTGCCAGTAGTATTAAACAGGTTTCGAGGGGGACTGAAGCTTTCTTT,CASSIKQVSRGTEAFF,.,TRBV19,.,TRBJ1-1
TGTGCCAGCGCCCCCCGGAACAGGGGTGACTATGGCTACACCTTC,CASAPRNRGDYGYTF,once,TRBV14,TRBD1,TRBJ1-2
TGCGCCAGCAGCTGTCGACTAGCGGGAACCACAGATACGCAGTATTTT,CASSCRLAGTTDTQYF,.,TRBV5-1,TRBD2,TRBJ2-3
TGCGCCAGCAGCTTGGGGGTGCGGGAGGGTTTGTCCGAGCAGTACTTC,CASSLGVREGLSEQYF,.,TRBV5-1,TRBD2,TRBJ2-7
TGTGCCAGCAGCAGCCAGGCCGGGACAGGGGGCTACGAGCAGTACTTC,CASSSQAGTGGYEQYF,.,TRBV7-9,TRBD1,TRBJ2-7
TGTGCCAGCACCCGGGACCGCTCTGGAAACACCATATATTTT,CASTRDRSGNTIYF,.,TRBV5-6,.,TRBJ1-3